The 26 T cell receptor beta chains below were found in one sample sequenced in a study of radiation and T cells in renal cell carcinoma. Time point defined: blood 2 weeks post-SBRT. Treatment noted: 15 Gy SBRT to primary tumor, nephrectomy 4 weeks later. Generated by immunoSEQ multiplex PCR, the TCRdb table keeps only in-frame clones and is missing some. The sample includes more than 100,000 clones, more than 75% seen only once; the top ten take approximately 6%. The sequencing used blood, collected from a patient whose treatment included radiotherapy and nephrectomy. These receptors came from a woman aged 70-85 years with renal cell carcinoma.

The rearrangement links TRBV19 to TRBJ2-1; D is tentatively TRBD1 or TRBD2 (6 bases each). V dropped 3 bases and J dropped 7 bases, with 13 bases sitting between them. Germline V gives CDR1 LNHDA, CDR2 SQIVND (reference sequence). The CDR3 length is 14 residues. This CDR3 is CASSMGAGRNEQFF. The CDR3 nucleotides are TGTGCCAGTAGTATGGGGGCGGGGAGGAATGAGCAGTTCTTC.

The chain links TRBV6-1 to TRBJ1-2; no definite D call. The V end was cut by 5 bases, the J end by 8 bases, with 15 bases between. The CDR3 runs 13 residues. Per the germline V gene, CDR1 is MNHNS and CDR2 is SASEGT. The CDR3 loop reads CASSLKSASGYTF. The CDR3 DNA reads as TGTGCCAGCAGTCTAAAGAGCGCGTCGGGCTACACCTTC.

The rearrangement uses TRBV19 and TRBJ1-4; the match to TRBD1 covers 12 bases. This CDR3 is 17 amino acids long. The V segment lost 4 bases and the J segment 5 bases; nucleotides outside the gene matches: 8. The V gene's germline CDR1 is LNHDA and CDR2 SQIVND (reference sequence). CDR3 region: CASSTSGTGGSNEKLFF. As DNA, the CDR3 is TGTGCCAGTAGTACCTCAGGGACAGGGGGCTCGAATGAAAAACTGTTTTTT.

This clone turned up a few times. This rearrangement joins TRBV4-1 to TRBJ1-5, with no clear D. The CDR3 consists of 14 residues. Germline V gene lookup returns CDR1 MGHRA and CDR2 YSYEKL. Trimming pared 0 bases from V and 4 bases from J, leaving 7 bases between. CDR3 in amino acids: CASSQEGGNQPQHF. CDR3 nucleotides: TGCGCCAGCAGCCAAGAGGGAGGTAATCAGCCCCAGCATTTT.

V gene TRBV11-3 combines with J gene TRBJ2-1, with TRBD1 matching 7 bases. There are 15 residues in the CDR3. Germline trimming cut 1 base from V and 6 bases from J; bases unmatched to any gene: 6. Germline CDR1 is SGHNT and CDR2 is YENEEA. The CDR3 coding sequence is TGTGCCAGCAGCTTAGGTGGCCAGGGGGTCAATGAGCAGTTCTTC. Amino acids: CASSLGGQGVNEQFF.

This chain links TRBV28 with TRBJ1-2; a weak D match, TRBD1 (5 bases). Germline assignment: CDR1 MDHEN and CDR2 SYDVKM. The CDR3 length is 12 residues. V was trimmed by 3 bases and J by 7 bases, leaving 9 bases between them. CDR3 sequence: CASSLDGAGYTF. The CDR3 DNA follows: TGTGCCAGCAGTTTGGATGGGGCTGGCTACACCTTC.

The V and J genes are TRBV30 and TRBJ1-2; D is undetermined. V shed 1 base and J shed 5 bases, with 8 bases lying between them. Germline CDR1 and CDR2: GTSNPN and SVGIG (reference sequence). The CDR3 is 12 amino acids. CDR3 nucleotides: TGTGCCTGGAGTGGTCAAAAATATGGCTACACCTTC. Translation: CAWSGQKYGYTF.

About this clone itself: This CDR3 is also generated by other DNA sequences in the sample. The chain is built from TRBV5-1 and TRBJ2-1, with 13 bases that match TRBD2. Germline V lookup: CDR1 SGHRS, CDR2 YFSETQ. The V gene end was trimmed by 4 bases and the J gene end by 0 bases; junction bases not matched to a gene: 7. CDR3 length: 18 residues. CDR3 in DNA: TGCGCCAGCAGCCCACGGACTAGCGGGGGAAGCTCCTACAATGAGCAGTTCTTC. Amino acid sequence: CASSPRTSGGSSYNEQFF.

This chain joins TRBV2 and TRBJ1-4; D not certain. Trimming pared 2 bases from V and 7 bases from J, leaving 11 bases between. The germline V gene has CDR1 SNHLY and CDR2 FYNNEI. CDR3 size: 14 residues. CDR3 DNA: TGTGCCAGCAGTGAATCGTCCCGGGGTGAAAAACTGTTTTTT. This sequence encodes CASSESSRGEKLFF.

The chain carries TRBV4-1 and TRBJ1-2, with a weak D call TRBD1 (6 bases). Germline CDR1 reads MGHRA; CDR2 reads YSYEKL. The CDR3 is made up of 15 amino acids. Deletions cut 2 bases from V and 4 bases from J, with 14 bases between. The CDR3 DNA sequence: TGCGCCAGCAGCCAAACAGGGATTGGGGTCTATGGCTACACCTTC. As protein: CASSQTGIGVYGYTF.

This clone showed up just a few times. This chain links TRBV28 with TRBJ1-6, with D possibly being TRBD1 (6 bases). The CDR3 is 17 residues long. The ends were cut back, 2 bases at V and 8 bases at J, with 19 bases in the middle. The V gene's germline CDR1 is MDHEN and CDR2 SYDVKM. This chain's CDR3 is CASSLSTGRLRDSPLHF. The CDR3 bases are TGTGCCAGCAGTTTAAGTACAGGGCGCCTGCGGGATTCACCCCTCCACTTT.

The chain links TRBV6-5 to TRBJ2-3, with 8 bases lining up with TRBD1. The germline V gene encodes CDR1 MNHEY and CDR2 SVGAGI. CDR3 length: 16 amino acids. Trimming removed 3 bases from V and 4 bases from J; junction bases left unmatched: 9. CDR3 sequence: CASSYLTGVSADTQYF. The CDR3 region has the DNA TGTGCCAGCAGTTATCTGACAGGGGTTTCGGCAGATACGCAGTATTTT.

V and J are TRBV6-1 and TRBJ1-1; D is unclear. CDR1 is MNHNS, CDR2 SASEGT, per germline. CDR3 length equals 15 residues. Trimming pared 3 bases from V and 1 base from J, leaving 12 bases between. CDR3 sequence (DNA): TGTGCCAGCAGTGACCTTTTTACAGCGAACACTGAAGCTTTCTTT. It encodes CASSDLFTANTEAFF.

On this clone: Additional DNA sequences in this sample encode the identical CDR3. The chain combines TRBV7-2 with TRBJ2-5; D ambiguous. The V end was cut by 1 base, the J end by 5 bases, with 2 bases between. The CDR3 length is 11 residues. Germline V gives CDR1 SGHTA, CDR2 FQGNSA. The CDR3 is CASSLVETQYF. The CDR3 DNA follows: TGTGCCAGCAGCTTAGTCGAGACCCAGTACTTC.

The DNA of the CDR3 is TGTGCCAGCTACGGTCCGGGGGGGATATCCTACAATGAGCAGTTCTTC. As protein: CASYGPGGISYNEQFF. V usage is TRBV2 and J usage is TRBJ2-1; 8 bases fit TRBD2. This CDR3 comprises 16 residues. CDR1 is SNHLY, CDR2 FYNNEI, per germline. V lost 8 bases and J lost 1; bases outside the gene matches: 10.

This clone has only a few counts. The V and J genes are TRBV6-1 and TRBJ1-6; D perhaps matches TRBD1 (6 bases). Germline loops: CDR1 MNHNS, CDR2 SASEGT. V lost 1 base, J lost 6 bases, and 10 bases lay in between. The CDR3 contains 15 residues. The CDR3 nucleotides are TGTGCCAGCAGTGAAGGGGGGGCCCGTAATTCACCCCTCCACTTT. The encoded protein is CASSEGGARNSPLHF.

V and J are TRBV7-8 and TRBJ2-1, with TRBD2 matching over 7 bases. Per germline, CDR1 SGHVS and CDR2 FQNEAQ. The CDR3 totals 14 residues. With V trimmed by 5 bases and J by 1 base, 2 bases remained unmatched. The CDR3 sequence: CASSPGGSYNEQFF. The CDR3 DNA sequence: TGTGCCAGCAGCCCCGGGGGGTCCTACAATGAGCAGTTCTTC.

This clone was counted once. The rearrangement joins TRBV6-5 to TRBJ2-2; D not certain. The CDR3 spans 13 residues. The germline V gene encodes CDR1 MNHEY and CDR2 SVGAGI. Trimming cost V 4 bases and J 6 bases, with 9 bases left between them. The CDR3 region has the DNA TGTGCCAGCAGTTTAACCCCCTCCGGGGAGCTGTTTTTT. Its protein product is CASSLTPSGELFF.

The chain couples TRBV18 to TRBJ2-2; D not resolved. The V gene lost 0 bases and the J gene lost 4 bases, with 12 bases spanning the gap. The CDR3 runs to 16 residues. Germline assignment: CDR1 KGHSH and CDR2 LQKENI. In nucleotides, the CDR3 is TGTGCCAGCTCACCACCGGGTCAGATTATCACCGGGGAGCTGTTTTTT. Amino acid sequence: CASSPPGQIITGELFF.

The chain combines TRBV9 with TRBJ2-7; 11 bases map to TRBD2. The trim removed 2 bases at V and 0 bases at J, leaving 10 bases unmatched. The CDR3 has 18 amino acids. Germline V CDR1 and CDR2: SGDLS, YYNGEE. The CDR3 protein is CASSVGLAANKHSYEQYF. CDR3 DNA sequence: TGTGCCAGCAGCGTGGGACTAGCGGCAAATAAGCACTCCTACGAGCAGTACTTC.

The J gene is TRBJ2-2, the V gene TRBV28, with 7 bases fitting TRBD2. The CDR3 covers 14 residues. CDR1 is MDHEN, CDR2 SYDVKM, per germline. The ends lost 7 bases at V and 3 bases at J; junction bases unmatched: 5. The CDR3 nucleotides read TGTGCCAGCACTAGGGGAGGGGACACCGGGGAGCTGTTTTTT. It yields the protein CASTRGGDTGELFF.

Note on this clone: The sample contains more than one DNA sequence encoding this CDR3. CDR3: CASSQEETQYF. Written as DNA, the CDR3 is TGTGCCAGCAGCCAAGAAGAGACCCAGTACTTC. This chain connects TRBV4-2 to TRBJ2-5; D unclear. The CDR3 is 11 amino acids. CDR1 is LGHNA, CDR2 YNFKEQ, per germline. Deletions cut 0 bases from V and 4 bases from J, with 0 bases between.

In DNA form, the CDR3 reads TGTGCCAGCAATAGGGACAGGGCCGGCACAGATACGCAGTATTTT. Amino acid sequence: CASNRDRAGTDTQYF. V usage is TRBV6-5 and J usage is TRBJ2-3, with 9 bases aligning to TRBD1. The CDR3 covers 15 residues. Unmatched junction bases numbered 6, after V lost 7 bases and J lost 1 base. CDR1 and CDR2 from the germline V gene are MNHEY and SVGAGI.

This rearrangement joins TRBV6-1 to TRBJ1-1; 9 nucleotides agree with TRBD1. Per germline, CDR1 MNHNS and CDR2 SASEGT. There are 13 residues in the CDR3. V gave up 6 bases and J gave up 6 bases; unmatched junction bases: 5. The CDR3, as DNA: TGTGCCAGCAGGGCTACAGGGGGCCCTGAAGCTTTCTTT. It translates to CASRATGGPEAFF.

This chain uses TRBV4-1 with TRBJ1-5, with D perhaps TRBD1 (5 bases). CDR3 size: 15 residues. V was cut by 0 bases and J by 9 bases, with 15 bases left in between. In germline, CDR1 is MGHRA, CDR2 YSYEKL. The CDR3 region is CASSQDRQYKRPQHF. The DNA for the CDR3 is TGCGCCAGCAGCCAAGATCGACAGTACAAGAGGCCCCAGCATTTT.

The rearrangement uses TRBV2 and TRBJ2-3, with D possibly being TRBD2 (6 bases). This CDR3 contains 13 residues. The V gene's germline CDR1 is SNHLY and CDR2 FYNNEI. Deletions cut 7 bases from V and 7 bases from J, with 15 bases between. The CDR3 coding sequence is TGTGCCAGCACTATAGGGACTGTCTATACGCAGTATTTT. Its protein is CASTIGTVYTQYF. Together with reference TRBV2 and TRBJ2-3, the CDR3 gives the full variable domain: EPEVTQTPSHQVTQMGQEVILRCVPISNHLYFYWYRQILGQKVEFLVSFYNNEISEKSEIFDDQFSVERPDGSNFTLKIRSTKLEDSAMYFCASTIGTVYTQYFGPGTRLTVL.